These T cell receptor beta chains were read from a single sample in a study of tumor-infiltrating lymphocytes in primary liver carcinoma. TCRdb reprocessed the multiplex PCR reads with MiXCR, giving one entry per CDR3 protein. The sample shows some 190,000 distinct CDR3 sequences, about 60% of them seen only once. Sequencing was done on a sample of peripheral blood. These receptors were taken from a man in his forties with primary liver carcinoma and hepatitis B virus infection. CDR3s leave out the opening cysteine and the closing phenylalanine or tryptophan. Fields, in order: J gene, clone size, V gene, CDR3 length, CDR3 protein. Clone size is stated in some rows and not others, as once, few, many or a class when expanded.

TRBJ2-7 NA TRBV12-3/TRBV12-4 11 ASSFRGRYEQY
TRBJ1-2 few TRBV7-9 14 ASSPLRGENDYGYT
TRBJ2-2 many TRBV11-2 13 ASSSYWMNTGELF
TRBJ2-1 NA TRBV12-3/TRBV12-4 15 AISLGLAVGGGDEQF
TRBJ1-5 NA TRBV6-5 12 ASSRTGGAQPQH
TRBJ2-5 NA TRBV28 13 TSSSTSLAEETQY
TRBJ2-3 many TRBV11-2 14 ASSLEGGGNTDTQY
TRBJ2-7 NA TRBV4-2 12 ASSQGTGKGEQY
TRBJ2-7 few TRBV7-8 12 ASSLLADSYEQY
TRBJ2-6 NA TRBV29-1 16 SAEYPRGTRSGANVLT
TRBJ2-7 NA TRBV29-1 11 SVVTRDSYEQY
TRBJ1-5 NA TRBV5-1 12 ASSFTGLGQPRH
TRBJ2-1 NA TRBV11-3 11 ASSPRQKNEQI
TRBJ2-7 NA TRBV13 11 ASSLGGRPEQY
TRBJ1-4 few TRBV4-1 14 ASSPRRLATNEKLF
TRBJ2-7 once TRBV11-2 12 TSSSAGSGGEQY
TRBJ1-2 NA TRBV6-1 12 ASSAGTGNYGYT
TRBJ1-4 NA TRBV10-3 13 AIGELQVGNEKLF
TRBJ2-7 many TRBV11-1 12 ASSLGASDYEQY
TRBJ1-1 NA TRBV6-1 13 ATPRGPGMNTEVF
TRBJ1-5 NA TRBV10-3 11 AADHGNNQPQH
TRBJ2-7 NA TRBV29-1 12 SVEGRAPRYEQY
TRBJ2-7 few TRBV6-5 13 ASRIRDRGSYEQY
TRBJ2-3 NA TRBV6-6 12 ASSPGTRADTQY
TRBJ1-4 few TRBV29-1 11 SARQSRDEKLF
TRBJ2-5 NA TRBV28 13 ASSRTKPNEETQY
TRBJ2-7 NA TRBV6-5 13 AGSQSGTGTNEQY
TRBJ2-5 NA TRBV12-3/TRBV12-4 13 ASSSPGGAGETQY
TRBJ2-7 NA TRBV4-1 13 ASSQAPGQSYEQY
TRBJ2-1 NA TRBV5-1 12 VSSWGDSWNEQF
TRBJ1-1 few TRBV12-3/TRBV12-4 13 ASRLGDTPDTEAF
TRBJ2-1 NA TRBV11-2 12 TSSSQRSVNEQF